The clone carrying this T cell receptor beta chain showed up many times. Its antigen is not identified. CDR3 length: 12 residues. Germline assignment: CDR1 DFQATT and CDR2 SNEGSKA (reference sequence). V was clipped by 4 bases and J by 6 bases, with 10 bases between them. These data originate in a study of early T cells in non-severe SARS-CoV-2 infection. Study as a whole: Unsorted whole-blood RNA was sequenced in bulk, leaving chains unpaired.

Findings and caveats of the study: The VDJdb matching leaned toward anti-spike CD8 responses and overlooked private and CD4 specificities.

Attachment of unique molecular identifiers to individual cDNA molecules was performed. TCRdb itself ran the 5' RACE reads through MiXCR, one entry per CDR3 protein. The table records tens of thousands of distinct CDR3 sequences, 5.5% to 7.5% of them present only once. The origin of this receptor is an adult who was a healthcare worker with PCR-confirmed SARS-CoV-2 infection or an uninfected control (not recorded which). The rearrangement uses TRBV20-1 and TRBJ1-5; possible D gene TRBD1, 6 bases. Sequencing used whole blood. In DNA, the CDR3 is TGCAGTGCTACCGGGGGCAGTCAGCCCCAGCATTTT. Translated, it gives CSATGGSQPQHF.